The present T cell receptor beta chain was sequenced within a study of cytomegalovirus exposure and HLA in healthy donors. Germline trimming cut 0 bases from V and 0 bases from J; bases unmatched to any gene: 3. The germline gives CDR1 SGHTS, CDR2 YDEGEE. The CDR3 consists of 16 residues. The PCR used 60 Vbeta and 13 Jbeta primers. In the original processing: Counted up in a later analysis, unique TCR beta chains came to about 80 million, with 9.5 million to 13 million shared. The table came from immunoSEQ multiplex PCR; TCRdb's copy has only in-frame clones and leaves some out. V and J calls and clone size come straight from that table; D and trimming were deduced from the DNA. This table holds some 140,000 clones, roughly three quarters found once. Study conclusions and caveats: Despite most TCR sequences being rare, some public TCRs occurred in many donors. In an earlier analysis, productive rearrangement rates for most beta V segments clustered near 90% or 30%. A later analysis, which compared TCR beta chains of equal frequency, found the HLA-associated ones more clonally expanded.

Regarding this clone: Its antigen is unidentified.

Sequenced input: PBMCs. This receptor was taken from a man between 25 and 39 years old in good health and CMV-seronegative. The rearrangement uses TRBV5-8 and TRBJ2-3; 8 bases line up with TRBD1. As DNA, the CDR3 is TGTGCCAGCAGCTTGGGGACAGGGAGGAGCACAGATACGCAGTATTTT. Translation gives CASSLGTGRSTDTQYF.